The 8 T cell receptor beta chains in this list originate from one sample, sequenced in a study of blood T cell repertoires in COVID-19. The table came from immunoSEQ multiplex PCR; TCRdb's copy has only in-frame clones and leaves some out. The sample has about 110,000 clones; roughly 76% are singletons. The sequencing input was peripheral blood. The source is a woman between 55 and 75 years old with acute or convalescent COVID-19.

Only one count was recorded for this clone. The chain recombines TRBV2 with TRBJ1-5; 10 bases line up with TRBD1. The V gene's germline CDR1 is SNHLY and CDR2 FYNNEI. V was pared by 6 bases and J by 3 bases, with 8 bases of the junction left unmatched. This CDR3 comprises 16 residues. The CDR3 coding sequence is TGTGCCAGCAGCCCGACAGGGGGCCGCACCAATCAGCCCCAGCATTTT. Translated, it gives CASSPTGGRTNQPQHF.

This clone was seen more than once but under ten times. CDR3 sequence: CASSLFAGRGNEQFF. In nucleotides, the CDR3 is TGTGCCAGCAGCTTATTTGCGGGAAGAGGCAATGAGCAGTTCTTC. V is TRBV7-2 and J is TRBJ2-1, with D possibly TRBD2 on 6 matching bases. The CDR3 runs to 15 residues. V dropped 2 bases and J dropped 6 bases, with 14 bases sitting between them. Germline V CDR1 and CDR2: SGHTA, FQGNSA.

This clone was seen a handful of times. DNA for the CDR3: TGCGCCAGCAGTGCGTCGCTAGCGGGGGCTGTCTACGAGCAGTACTTC. It encodes CASSASLAGAVYEQYF. The chain carries TRBV10-2 and TRBJ2-7; 10 bases match TRBD2. Trimming cost V 4 bases and J 3 bases; bases outside gene matches: 9. CDR3 length: 16 residues. The V gene's germline CDR1 is WSHSY and CDR2 SAAADI.

This clone was counted a single time. This rearrangement joins TRBV28 to TRBJ1-2; D may be TRBD1 (6 bases). Per germline, CDR1 MDHEN and CDR2 SYDVKM. V was cut by 4 bases and J by 0 bases, with 12 bases left in between. The CDR3 is 15 amino acids. CDR3 sequence: CASSSGQLANYGYTF. CDR3 bases: TGTGCCAGCAGTTCCGGACAGCTCGCTAACTATGGCTACACCTTC.

The V gene is TRBV5-1, the J gene TRBJ2-1, with 11 bases identical to TRBD2. CDR1 is SGHRS and CDR2 is YFSETQ in the germline V gene. The CDR3 is 19 residues long. Trimming at V came to 0 bases and at J to 0 bases, leaving 8 bases not matched to a gene. The CDR3 spells CASSLGLAGGSDSYNEQFF. The CDR3 DNA reads TGCGCCAGCAGCTTGGGGCTAGCGGGGGGTTCCGACTCCTACAATGAGCAGTTCTTC.

The rearrangement links TRBV5-1 to TRBJ2-1; 12 bases are a match to TRBD2. CDR1 is SGHRS and CDR2 is YFSETQ in the germline V gene. Trimming at V came to 7 bases and at J to 4 bases, leaving 3 bases not matched to a gene. There are 14 residues in the CDR3. CDR3: CASFGTSGYNEQFF. In DNA, the CDR3 is TGCGCCAGCTTCGGGACTAGCGGGTACAATGAGCAGTTCTTC.

The rearrangement links TRBV7-8 to TRBJ2-7; 7 bases align to TRBD1. Germline CDR1 SGHVS, CDR2 FQNEAQ. Trimming at V came to 3 bases and at J to 4 bases, leaving 3 bases not matched to a gene. The CDR3 has 13 residues. The CDR3 region is CASSFGTVYEQYF. For the CDR3, the DNA is TGTGCCAGCAGCTTCGGGACAGTATACGAGCAGTACTTC. Variable domain in full (rest from reference TRBV7-8 and TRBJ2-7): GAGVSQSPRYKVAKRGQDVALRCDPISGHVSLFWYQQALGQGPEFLTYFQNEAQLDKSGLPSDRFFAERPEGSVSTLKIQRTQQEDSAVYLCASSFGTVYEQYFGPGTRLTVT.

V gene TRBV20-1 combines with J gene TRBJ1-4; 9 bases align to TRBD1. The CDR3 spans 16 residues. V shed 3 bases, J shed 2 bases, and the junction held 7 bases outside the gene matches. Per the germline V gene, CDR1 is DFQATT and CDR2 is SNEGSKA (reference sequence). The CDR3 spells CSASLGQGGTNEKLFF. In nucleotides, the CDR3 is TGCAGTGCTAGTTTGGGACAGGGTGGCACTAATGAAAAACTGTTTTTT.